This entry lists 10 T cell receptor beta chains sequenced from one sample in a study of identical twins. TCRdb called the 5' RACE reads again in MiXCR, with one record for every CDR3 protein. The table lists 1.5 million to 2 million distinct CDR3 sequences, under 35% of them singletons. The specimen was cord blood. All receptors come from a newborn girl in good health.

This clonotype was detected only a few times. CDR3 in amino acids: CASSPGLAIFEQYF. As DNA, the CDR3 is TGTGCCAGCAGCCCGGGACTAGCTATATTCGAGCAGTACTTC. The rearrangement joins TRBV7-9 to TRBJ2-7, with TRBD2 identical over 9 bases. This CDR3 is built from 14 residues. The germline V gene encodes CDR1 SEHNR and CDR2 FQNEAQ (reference sequence). With 5 bases clipped from V and 6 bases from J, the junction kept 8 bases outside the gene matches.

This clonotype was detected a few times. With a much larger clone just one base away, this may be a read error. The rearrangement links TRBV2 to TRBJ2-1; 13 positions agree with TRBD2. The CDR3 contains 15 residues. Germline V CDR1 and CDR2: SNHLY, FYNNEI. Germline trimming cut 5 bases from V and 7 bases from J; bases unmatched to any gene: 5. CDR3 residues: CASSPGTSGKNEQFF. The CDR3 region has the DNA TGTGCCAGCAGTCCCGGGACTAGCGGGAAGAATGAGCAGTTCTTC.

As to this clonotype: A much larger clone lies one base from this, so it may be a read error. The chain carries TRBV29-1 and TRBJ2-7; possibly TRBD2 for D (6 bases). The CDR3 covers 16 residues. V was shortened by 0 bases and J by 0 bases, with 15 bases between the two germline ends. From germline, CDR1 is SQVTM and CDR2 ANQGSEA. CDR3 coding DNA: TGCAGCGTTGAAGATCGGGGTAGCGGATTCTCCTACGAGCAGTACTTC. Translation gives CSVEDRGSGFSYEQYF.

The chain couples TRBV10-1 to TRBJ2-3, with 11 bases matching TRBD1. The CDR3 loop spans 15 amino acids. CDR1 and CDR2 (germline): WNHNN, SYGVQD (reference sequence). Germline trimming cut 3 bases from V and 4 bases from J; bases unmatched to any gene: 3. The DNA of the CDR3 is TGCGCCAGCAGTGACCCGGGACAGGGGGCAGATACGCAGTATTTT. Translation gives CASSDPGQGADTQYF.

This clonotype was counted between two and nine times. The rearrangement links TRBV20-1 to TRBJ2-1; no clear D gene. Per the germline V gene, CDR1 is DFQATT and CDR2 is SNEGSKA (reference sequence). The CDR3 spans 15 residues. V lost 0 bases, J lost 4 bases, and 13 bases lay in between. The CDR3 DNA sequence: TGCAGTGCTAGAGATCAGGCGCCTGCTTACAATGAGCAGTTCTTC. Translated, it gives CSARDQAPAYNEQFF.

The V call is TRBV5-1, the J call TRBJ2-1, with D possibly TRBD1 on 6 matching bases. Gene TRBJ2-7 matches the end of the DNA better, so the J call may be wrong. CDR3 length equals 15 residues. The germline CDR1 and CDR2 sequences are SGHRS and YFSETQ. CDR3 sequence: CASSSGTYSYNEQYF. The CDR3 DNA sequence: TGCGCCAGCAGCTCCGGGACATACTCCTACAATGAGCAGTACTTC.

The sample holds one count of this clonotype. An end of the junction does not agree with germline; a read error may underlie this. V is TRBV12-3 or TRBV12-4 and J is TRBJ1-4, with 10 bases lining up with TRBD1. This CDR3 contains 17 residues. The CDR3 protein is CAGSSGQGEKDNEKLFF. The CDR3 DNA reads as TGTGCCGGCAGTTCCGGACAGGGGGAGAAGGATAATGAAAAACTGTTTTTT.

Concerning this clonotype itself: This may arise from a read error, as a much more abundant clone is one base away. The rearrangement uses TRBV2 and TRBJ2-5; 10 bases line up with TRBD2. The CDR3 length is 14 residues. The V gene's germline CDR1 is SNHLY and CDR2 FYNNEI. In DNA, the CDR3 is TGTGCCGGCAGGATAGGACTAGCGGAAGAGACCCAGTACTTC. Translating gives CAGRIGLAEETQYF.

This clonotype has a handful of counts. In DNA form, the CDR3 reads TGTGCCATCAGTGAGTCGCCAGGGGGCATCACAGATACGCAGTATTTT. Translation: CAISESPGGITDTQYF. This chain uses TRBV10-3 with TRBJ2-3; 8 bases are a match to TRBD1. The CDR3 is made up of 16 amino acids. Germline lookup yields CDR1 ENHRY and CDR2 SYGVKD. Trimming cost V 0 bases and J 2 bases; bases outside gene matches: 4.

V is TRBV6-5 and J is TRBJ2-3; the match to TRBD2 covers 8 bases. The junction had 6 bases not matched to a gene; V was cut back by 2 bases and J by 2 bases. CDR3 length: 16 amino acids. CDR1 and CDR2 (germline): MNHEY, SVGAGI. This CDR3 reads CASSYDTSGFTDTQYF. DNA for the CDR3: TGTGCCAGCAGTTACGACACTAGCGGTTTCACAGATACGCAGTATTTT.